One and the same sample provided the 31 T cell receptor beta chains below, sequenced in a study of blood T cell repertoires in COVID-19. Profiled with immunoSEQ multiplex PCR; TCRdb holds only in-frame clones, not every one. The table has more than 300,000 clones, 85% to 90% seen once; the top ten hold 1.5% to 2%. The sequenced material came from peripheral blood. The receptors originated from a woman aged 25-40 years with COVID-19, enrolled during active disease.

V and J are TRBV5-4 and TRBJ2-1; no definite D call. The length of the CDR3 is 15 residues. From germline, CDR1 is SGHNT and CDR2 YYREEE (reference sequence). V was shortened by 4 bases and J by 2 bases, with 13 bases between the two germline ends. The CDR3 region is CASSNQRHTYNEQFF. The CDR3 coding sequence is TGTGCCAGCAGCAACCAGAGACACACCTACAATGAGCAGTTCTTC.

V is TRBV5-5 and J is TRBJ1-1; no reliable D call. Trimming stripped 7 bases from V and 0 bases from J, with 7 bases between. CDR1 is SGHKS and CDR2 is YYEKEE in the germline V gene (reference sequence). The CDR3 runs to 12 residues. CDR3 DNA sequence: TGTGCCAGCCGGTCAATGAACACTGAAGCTTTCTTT. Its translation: CASRSMNTEAFF.

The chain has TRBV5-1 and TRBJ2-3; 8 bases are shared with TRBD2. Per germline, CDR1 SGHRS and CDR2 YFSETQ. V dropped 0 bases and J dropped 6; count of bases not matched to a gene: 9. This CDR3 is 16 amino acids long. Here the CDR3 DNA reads TGCGCCAGCAGCTTGGACCGGGGGGGGCCTTCGGATACGCAGTATTTT. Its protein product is CASSLDRGGPSDTQYF.

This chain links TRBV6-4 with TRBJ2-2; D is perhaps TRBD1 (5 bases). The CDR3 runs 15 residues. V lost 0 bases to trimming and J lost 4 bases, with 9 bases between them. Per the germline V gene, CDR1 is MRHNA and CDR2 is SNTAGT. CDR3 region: CASSDSTGFTGELFF. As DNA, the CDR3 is TGTGCCAGCAGTGACTCTACAGGATTCACCGGGGAGCTGTTTTTT.

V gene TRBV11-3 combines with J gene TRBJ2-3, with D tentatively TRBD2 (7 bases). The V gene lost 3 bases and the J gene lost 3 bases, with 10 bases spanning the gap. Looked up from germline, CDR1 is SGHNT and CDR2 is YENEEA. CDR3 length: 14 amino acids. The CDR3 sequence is CASSFGGATDTQYF. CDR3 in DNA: TGTGCCAGCAGCTTTGGGGGGGCAACAGATACGCAGTATTTT. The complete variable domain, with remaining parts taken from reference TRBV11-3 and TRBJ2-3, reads EAGVVQSPRYKIIEKKQPVAFWCNPISGHNTLYWYLQNLGQGPELLIRYENEEAVDDSQLPKDRFSAERLKGVDSTLKIQPAELGDSAVYLCASSFGGATDTQYFGPGTRLTVL.

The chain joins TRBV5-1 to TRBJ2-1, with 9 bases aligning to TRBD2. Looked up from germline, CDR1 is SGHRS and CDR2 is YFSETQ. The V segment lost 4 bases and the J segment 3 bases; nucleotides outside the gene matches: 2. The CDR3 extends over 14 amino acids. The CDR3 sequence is CASSLSGGYNEQFF. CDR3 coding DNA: TGCGCCAGCAGCCTTAGCGGGGGCTACAATGAGCAGTTCTTC.

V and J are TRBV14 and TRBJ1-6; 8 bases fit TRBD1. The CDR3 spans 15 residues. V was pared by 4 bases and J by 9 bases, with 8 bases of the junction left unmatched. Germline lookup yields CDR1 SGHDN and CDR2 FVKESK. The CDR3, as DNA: TGTGCCAGCAGCCTCGGACAGGGTTTAGGTTCACCCCTCCACTTT. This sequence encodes CASSLGQGLGSPLHF.

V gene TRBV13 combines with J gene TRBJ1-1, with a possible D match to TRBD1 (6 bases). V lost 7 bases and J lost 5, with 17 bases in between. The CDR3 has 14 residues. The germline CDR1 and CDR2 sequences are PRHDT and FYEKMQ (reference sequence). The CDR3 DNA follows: TGTGCCAGCATACGGGCAGGGGCAGAAACTGAAGCTTTCTTT. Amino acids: CASIRAGAETEAFF.

The CDR3 here is CASSPAGGLVEKLFF. The CDR3 coding sequence is TGTGCCAGCTCACCTGCGGGAGGGTTGGTTGAAAAACTGTTTTTT. The rearrangement uses TRBV18 and TRBJ1-4; no definite D call. Germline CDR1 is KGHSH and CDR2 is LQKENI. The CDR3 has 15 amino acids. V lost 3 bases and J lost 7, with 15 bases in between.

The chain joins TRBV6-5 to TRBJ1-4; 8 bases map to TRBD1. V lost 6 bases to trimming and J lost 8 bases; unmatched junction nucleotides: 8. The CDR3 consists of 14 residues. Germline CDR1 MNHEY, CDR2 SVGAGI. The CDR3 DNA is TGTGCCAGCAGGGGGACAGGATGGAACGAAAAACTGTTTTTT. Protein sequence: CASRGTGWNEKLFF.

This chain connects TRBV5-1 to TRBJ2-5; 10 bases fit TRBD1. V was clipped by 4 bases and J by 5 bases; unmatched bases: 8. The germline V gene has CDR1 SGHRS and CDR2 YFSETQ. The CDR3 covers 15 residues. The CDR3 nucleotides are TGCGCCAGCAGCATTCTTGACAGGGGGCGCGAGACCCAGTACTTC. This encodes CASSILDRGRETQYF.

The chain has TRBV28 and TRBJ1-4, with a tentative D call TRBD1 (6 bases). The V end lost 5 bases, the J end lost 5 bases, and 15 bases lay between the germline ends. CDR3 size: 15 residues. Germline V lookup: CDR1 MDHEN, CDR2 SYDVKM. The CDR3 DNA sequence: TGTGCCAGCAGTGTACAGGGCGACCACAATGAAAAACTGTTTTTT. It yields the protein CASSVQGDHNEKLFF.

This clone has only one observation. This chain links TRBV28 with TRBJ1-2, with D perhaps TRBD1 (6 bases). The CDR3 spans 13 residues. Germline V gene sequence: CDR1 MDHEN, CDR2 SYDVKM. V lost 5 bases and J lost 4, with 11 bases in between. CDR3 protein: CASSRGGAYGYTF. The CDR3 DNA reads TGTGCCAGCAGTCGAGGGGGGGCCTATGGCTACACCTTC.

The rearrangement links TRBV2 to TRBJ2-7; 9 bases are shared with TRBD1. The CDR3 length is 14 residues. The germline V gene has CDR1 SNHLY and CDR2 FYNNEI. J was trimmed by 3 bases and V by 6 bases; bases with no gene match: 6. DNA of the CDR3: TGTGCCAGCAGACTACAGGGGGCAGGCTACGAGCAGTACGTC. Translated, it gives CASRLQGAGYEQYV.

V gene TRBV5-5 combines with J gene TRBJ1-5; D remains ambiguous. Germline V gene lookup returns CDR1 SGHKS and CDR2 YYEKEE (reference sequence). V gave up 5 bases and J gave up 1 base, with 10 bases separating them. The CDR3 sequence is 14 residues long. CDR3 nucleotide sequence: TGTGCCAGCAGGGCAGGTGGGAGCAATCAGCCCCAGCATTTT. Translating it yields CASRAGGSNQPQHF. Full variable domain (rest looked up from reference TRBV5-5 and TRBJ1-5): DAGVTQSPTHLIKTRGQQVTLRCSPISGHKSVSWYQQVLGQGPQFIFQYYEKEERGRGNFPDRFSARQFPNYSSELNVNALLLGDSALYLCASRAGGSNQPQHFGDGTRLSIL.

CDR3 sequence: CASSERQEAFF. In nucleotides, the CDR3 is TGTGCCAGCAGTGAAAGACAGGAAGCTTTCTTT. J is TRBJ1-1 and V is TRBV2; D possibly corresponds to TRBD1 (5 bases). Germline V gene data show CDR1 as SNHLY and CDR2 as FYNNEI. The CDR3 has 11 amino acids. Deletions cut 2 bases from V and 8 bases from J, with 6 bases between.

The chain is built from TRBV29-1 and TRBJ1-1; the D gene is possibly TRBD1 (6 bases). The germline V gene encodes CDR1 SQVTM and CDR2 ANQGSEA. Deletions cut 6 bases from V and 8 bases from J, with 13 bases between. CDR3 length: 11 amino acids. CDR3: CSVARGGEAFF. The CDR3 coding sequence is TGCAGCGTCGCCAGGGGTGGAGAAGCTTTCTTT.

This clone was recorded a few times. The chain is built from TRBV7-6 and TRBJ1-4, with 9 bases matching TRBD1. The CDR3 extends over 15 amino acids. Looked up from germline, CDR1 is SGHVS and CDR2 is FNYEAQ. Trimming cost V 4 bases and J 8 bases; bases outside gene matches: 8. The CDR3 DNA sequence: TGTGCCAGCAGCTCCTCCGGGACAGGGTACGAAAAACTGTTTTTT. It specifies CASSSSGTGYEKLFF.

CDR3 sequence reads: CASSLGGSDTQYF. The CDR3 nucleotides read TGTGCCAGCAGCTTAGGGGGGTCAGATACGCAGTATTTT. The chain has TRBV7-3 and TRBJ2-3, with D possibly matching TRBD2 (6 bases). Trimming left V 2 bases short and J 4 bases short, with 7 bases between. The CDR3 extends over 13 amino acids. In germline, CDR1 is SGHTA, CDR2 FQGTGA. Supplemented by reference TRBV7-3 and TRBJ2-3, the full variable domain reads GAGVSQTPSNKVTEKGKYVELRCDPISGHTALYWYRQSLGQGPEFLIYFQGTGAADDSGLPNDRFFAVRPEGSVSTLKIQRTERGDSAVYLCASSLGGSDTQYFGPGTRLTVL.

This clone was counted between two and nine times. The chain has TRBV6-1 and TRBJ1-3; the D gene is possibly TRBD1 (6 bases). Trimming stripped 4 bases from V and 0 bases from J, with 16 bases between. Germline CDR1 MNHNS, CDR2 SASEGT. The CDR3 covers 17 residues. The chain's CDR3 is CASSAPGHPSSGNTIYF. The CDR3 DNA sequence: TGTGCCAGCAGTGCACCGGGACACCCGAGCTCTGGAAACACCATATATTTT.

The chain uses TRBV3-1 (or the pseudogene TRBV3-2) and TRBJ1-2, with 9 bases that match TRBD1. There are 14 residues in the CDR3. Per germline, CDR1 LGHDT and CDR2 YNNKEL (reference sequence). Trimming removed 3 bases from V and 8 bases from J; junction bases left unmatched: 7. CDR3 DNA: TGTGCCAGCAGCCACCTGGACAGGGGAGGAGGCTACACCTTC. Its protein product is CASSHLDRGGGYTF.

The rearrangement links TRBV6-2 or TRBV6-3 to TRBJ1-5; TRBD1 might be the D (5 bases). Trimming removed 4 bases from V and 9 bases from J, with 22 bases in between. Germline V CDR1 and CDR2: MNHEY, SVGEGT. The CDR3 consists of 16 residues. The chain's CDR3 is CASSFNRRGGLTPQHF. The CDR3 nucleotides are TGTGCCAGCAGTTTCAACAGGCGCGGGGGTCTTACGCCCCAGCATTTT.

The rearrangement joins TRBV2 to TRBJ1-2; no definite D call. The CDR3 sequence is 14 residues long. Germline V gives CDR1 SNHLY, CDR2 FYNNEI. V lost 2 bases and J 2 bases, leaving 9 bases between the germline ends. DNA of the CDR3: TGTGCCAGCAGTGAACTGGGCGCAAACTATGGCTACACCTTC. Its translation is CASSELGANYGYTF. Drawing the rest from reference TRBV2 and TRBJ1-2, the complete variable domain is EPEVTQTPSHQVTQMGQEVILRCVPISNHLYFYWYRQILGQKVEFLVSFYNNEISEKSEIFDDQFSVERPDGSNFTLKIRSTKLEDSAMYFCASSELGANYGYTFGSGTRLTVV.

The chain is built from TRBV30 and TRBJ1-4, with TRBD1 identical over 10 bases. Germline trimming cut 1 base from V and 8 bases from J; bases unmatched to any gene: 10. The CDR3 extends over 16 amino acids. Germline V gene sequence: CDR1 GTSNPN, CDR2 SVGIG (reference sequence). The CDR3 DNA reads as TGTGCCTGGAGTGAGGGGACAGGGGATCGGTACGAAAAACTGTTTTTT. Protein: CAWSEGTGDRYEKLFF.

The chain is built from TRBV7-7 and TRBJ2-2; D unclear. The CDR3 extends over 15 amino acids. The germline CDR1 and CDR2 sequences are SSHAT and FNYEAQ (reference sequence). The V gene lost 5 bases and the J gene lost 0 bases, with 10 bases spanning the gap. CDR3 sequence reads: CASSPLASNTGELFF. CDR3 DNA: TGTGCCAGCAGCCCCTTAGCTTCGAACACCGGGGAGCTGTTTTTT.

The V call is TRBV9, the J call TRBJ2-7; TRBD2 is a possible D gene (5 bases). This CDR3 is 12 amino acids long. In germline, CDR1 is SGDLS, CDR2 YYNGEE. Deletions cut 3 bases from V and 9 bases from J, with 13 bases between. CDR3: CASSGLDGGQYF. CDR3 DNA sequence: TGTGCCAGCAGCGGGCTCGACGGAGGGCAGTACTTC.

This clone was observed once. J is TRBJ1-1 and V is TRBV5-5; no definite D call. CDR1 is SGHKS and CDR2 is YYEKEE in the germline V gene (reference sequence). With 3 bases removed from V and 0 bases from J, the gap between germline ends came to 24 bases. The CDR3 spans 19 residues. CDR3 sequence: CASSSTPNELPTMNTEAFF. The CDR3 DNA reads TGTGCCAGCAGCTCCACCCCAAACGAACTACCGACTATGAACACTGAAGCTTTCTTT. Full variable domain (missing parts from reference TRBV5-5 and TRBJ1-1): DAGVTQSPTHLIKTRGQQVTLRCSPISGHKSVSWYQQVLGQGPQFIFQYYEKEERGRGNFPDRFSARQFPNYSSELNVNALLLGDSALYLCASSSTPNELPTMNTEAFFGQGTRLTVV.

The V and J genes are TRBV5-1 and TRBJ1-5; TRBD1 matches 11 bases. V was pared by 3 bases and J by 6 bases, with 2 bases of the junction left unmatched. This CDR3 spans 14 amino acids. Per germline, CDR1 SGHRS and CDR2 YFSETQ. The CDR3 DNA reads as TGCGCCAGCAGCTCCGGGACAGGGGGTCAGCCCCAGCATTTT. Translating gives CASSSGTGGQPQHF.

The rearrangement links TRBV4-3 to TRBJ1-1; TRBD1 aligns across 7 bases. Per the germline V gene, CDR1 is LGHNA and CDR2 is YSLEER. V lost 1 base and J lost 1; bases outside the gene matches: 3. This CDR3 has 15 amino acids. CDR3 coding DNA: TGCGCCAGCAGCCAAGGGACAGGTTCGAACACTGAAGCTTTCTTT. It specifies CASSQGTGSNTEAFF.

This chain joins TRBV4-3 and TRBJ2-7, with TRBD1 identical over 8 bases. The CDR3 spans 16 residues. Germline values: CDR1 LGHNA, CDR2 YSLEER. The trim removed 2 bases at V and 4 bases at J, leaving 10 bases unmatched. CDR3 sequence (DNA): TGCGCCAGCAGCCAAAGTGCAGGGGGCGTAGGATACGAGCAGTACTTC. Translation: CASSQSAGGVGYEQYF.

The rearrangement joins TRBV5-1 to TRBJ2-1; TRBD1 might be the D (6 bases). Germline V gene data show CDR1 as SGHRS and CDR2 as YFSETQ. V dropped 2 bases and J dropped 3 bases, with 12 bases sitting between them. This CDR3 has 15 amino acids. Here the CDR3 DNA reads TGCGCCAGCAGCTTTTCAGGGGTTAGCTACAATGAGCAGTTCTTC. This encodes CASSFSGVSYNEQFF.